This TCR beta chain was profiled in a study of response to subunit inactivated influenza vaccine. Study-level results: The study's authors posited that every seasonal influenza vaccination enlists few new T cells.

TCRdb re-called the RT-PCR reads with MiXCR, one entry per CDR3 protein. The sample contains approximately 570,000 distinct CDR3 sequences, around 8% of which appear only once. This CDR3 contains 13 residues. Germline CDR1 is LGHDT and CDR2 is YNNKEL (reference sequence). The V gene lost 4 bases and the J gene lost 4 bases, with 5 bases spanning the gap. This clonotype was seen a few times. Its antigen is unidentified. The chain uses TRBV3-1 and TRBJ1-6; D remains unclear. The TCR sequence derives from a man between 50 and 75 years old who received an inactivated influenza vaccine. The sample consisted of PBMCs from blood, taken less than 30 months after vaccination. In DNA, the CDR3 is TGTGCCAGCAGCCGTCAGTATAATTCACCCCTCCACTTT. Protein product: CASSRQYNSPLHF.